Listed below are T cell receptor beta chains from one sample, sequenced in a study of CD8+ T cells in alopecia areata. TCRdb's table, derived via immunoSEQ multiplex PCR, lists solely in-frame clones and lacks some. The profile shows fewer than 250,000 clones, less than 50% of them singletons. The sample here was CD4+ T cells sorted from blood, taken at approximately week 36, from a patient treated with tofacitinib. The receptor set was obtained from a human donor with alopecia areata. CDR3s include the opening cysteine and the closing phenylalanine or tryptophan. A D gene is named only where the DNA matches it firmly. Some rows mark clone size as missing; the rest say once, few, many or name a class of expanded clone.

v_call: TRBV14; d_call: TRBD1; j_call: TRBJ2-7; clone_size: NA; cdr3_aa: CASSQVGQGTIEQYF; cdr3_nt: TGTGCCAGCAGCCAAGTCGGACAGGGGACTATTGAGCAGTACTTC
v_call: TRBV7-2; d_call: NA; j_call: TRBJ1-5; clone_size: NA; cdr3_aa: CASSPRAYGQPQHF; cdr3_nt: TGTGCCAGCAGCCCGAGGGCGTATGGTCAGCCCCAGCATTTT
v_call: TRBV6-6; d_call: NA; j_call: TRBJ2-6; clone_size: few; cdr3_aa: CASSYSDSGANVLTF; cdr3_nt: TGTGCCAGCAGCTACAGTGATTCTGGGGCCAACGTCCTGACTTTC
v_call: TRBV6-6; d_call: NA; j_call: TRBJ2-7; clone_size: NA; cdr3_aa: CASSYLPYYEQYF; cdr3_nt: TGTGCCAGCAGTTACCTCCCCTACTACGAGCAGTACTTC
v_call: TRBV30; d_call: NA; j_call: TRBJ2-5; clone_size: NA; cdr3_aa: CAWSFDIPRRQETQYF; cdr3_nt: TGTGCCTGGAGTTTTGACATACCACGACGTCAAGAGACCCAGTACTTC
v_call: TRBV15; d_call: NA; j_call: TRBJ1-5; clone_size: NA; cdr3_aa: CATSRPGARQPQHF; cdr3_nt: TGTGCCACCAGCAGGCCGGGGGCGAGGCAGCCCCAGCATTTT
v_call: TRBV10-3; d_call: NA; j_call: TRBJ1-5; clone_size: NA; cdr3_aa: CAISEDRNQPQHF; cdr3_nt: TGTGCCATCAGTGAGGACAGGAATCAGCCCCAGCATTTT
v_call: TRBV5-1; d_call: NA; j_call: TRBJ2-3; clone_size: NA; cdr3_aa: CASSNPGLNTDTQYF; cdr3_nt: TGCGCCAGCAGCAATCCTGGGCTAAACACAGATACGCAGTATTTT
v_call: TRBV4-1; d_call: NA; j_call: TRBJ1-5; clone_size: NA; cdr3_aa: CASSRGYSNQPQHF; cdr3_nt: TGCGCCAGCAGCAGGGGATATAGCAATCAGCCCCAGCATTTT
v_call: TRBV5-4; d_call: TRBD2; j_call: TRBJ2-1; clone_size: NA; cdr3_aa: CASSYKTSGREGYNEQFF; cdr3_nt: TGTGCCAGCAGTTACAAGACTAGCGGGAGGGAAGGTTACAATGAGCAGTTCTTC
v_call: TRBV5-1; d_call: TRBD1; j_call: TRBJ2-6; clone_size: once; cdr3_aa: CASSLSGTAISGANVLTF; cdr3_nt: TGCGCCAGCAGCCTATCTGGGACAGCCATCTCTGGGGCCAACGTCCTGACTTTC
v_call: TRBV29-1; d_call: TRBD2; j_call: TRBJ2-5; clone_size: NA; cdr3_aa: CSAQRDPGETQYF; cdr3_nt: TGCAGCGCTCAGCGGGATCCGGGGGAGACCCAGTACTTC
v_call: TRBV5-1; d_call: NA; j_call: TRBJ1-2; clone_size: few; cdr3_aa: CASSSRSVDGYTF; cdr3_nt: TGCGCCAGCAGCAGCAGATCCGTGGATGGCTACACCTTC
v_call: TRBV29-1; d_call: TRBD1; j_call: TRBJ2-3; clone_size: few; cdr3_aa: CSVGQGAVEDTQYF; cdr3_nt: TGCAGCGTTGGACAGGGGGCGGTCGAAGATACGCAGTATTTT
v_call: TRBV30; d_call: TRBD2; j_call: TRBJ2-5; clone_size: NA; cdr3_aa: CAWSGAGRETQYF; cdr3_nt: TGTGCCTGGAGTGGAGCGGGAAGGGAGACCCAGTACTTC
v_call: TRBV2; d_call: TRBD1; j_call: TRBJ1-1; clone_size: NA; cdr3_aa: CASSEGQGAAFF; cdr3_nt: TGTGCCAGCAGTGAAGGACAGGGTGCAGCTTTCTTT
v_call: TRBV9; d_call: NA; j_call: TRBJ1-3; clone_size: few; cdr3_aa: CASSGTARNTIYF; cdr3_nt: TGTGCCAGCAGCGGGACAGCCCGAAACACCATATATTTT
v_call: TRBV5-1; d_call: NA; j_call: TRBJ1-5; clone_size: many; cdr3_aa: CASRGVLGGRQPQHF; cdr3_nt: TGCGCCAGCAGGGGAGTCTTAGGGGGGCGTCAGCCCCAGCATTTT
v_call: TRBV6-1; d_call: NA; j_call: TRBJ2-2; clone_size: NA; cdr3_aa: CASSWGPTTGELFF; cdr3_nt: TGTGCCAGCAGTTGGGGGCCCACCACCGGGGAGCTGTTTTTT
v_call: TRBV28; d_call: NA; j_call: TRBJ2-3; clone_size: few; cdr3_aa: CASSLTPGGISTDTQYF; cdr3_nt: TGTGCCAGCAGTCTAACCCCCGGCGGGATAAGCACAGATACGCAGTATTTT
v_call: TRBV2; d_call: NA; j_call: TRBJ2-1; clone_size: many; cdr3_aa: CASSGGLYNEQFF; cdr3_nt: TGTGCCAGCAGTGGCGGACTCTACAATGAGCAGTTCTTC
v_call: TRBV2; d_call: NA; j_call: TRBJ2-5; clone_size: NA; cdr3_aa: CASRGGLRQETQYF; cdr3_nt: TGTGCCAGCAGGGGGGGCCTCCGGCAAGAGACCCAGTACTTC
v_call: TRBV7-2; d_call: TRBD2; j_call: TRBJ2-7; clone_size: NA; cdr3_aa: CASSWRLGGTSNYEQYF; cdr3_nt: TGTGCCAGCAGCTGGCGTCTGGGGGGGACTAGCAATTACGAGCAGTACTTC
v_call: TRBV25-1; d_call: NA; j_call: TRBJ2-5; clone_size: NA; cdr3_aa: CASSEFRDQETQYF; cdr3_nt: TGTGCCAGCAGTGAATTCAGGGACCAAGAGACCCAGTACTTC
v_call: TRBV29-1; d_call: TRBD2; j_call: TRBJ2-5; clone_size: few; cdr3_aa: CSVPSTPAGRAGETQYF; cdr3_nt: TGCAGCGTGCCCTCCACGCCGGCAGGGAGGGCAGGAGAGACCCAGTACTTC
v_call: TRBV4-3; d_call: NA; j_call: TRBJ2-5; clone_size: few; cdr3_aa: CASSPSSGETQYF; cdr3_nt: TGCGCCAGCAGCCCCTCATCGGGAGAGACCCAGTACTTC
v_call: TRBV10-3; d_call: TRBD1; j_call: TRBJ1-2; clone_size: few; cdr3_aa: CAISDGTGYSYGYTF; cdr3_nt: TGTGCCATCAGTGACGGGACAGGGTACTCCTATGGCTACACCTTC
v_call: TRBV19; d_call: NA; j_call: TRBJ1-1; clone_size: few; cdr3_aa: CASGNTEAFF; cdr3_nt: TGTGCCAGTGGGAACACTGAAGCTTTCTTT
v_call: TRBV27; d_call: NA; j_call: TRBJ1-2; clone_size: NA; cdr3_aa: CASRDRNYGYTF; cdr3_nt: TGTGCCAGCAGGGACAGAAACTATGGCTACACCTTC
v_call: TRBV30; d_call: NA; j_call: TRBJ1-2; clone_size: NA; cdr3_aa: CAWSKDPSDYGYTF; cdr3_nt: TGTGCCTGGAGCAAGGACCCCTCGGACTATGGCTACACCTTC
v_call: TRBV29-1; d_call: NA; j_call: TRBJ1-1; clone_size: many; cdr3_aa: CSVVRTIGGNTEAFF; cdr3_nt: TGCAGCGTTGTTAGGACAATCGGGGGTAACACTGAAGCTTTCTTT
v_call: TRBV30; d_call: NA; j_call: TRBJ1-5; clone_size: NA; cdr3_aa: CAWSVLGDQPQHF; cdr3_nt: TGTGCCTGGAGTGTACTAGGGGATCAGCCCCAGCATTTT
v_call: TRBV10-3; d_call: NA; j_call: TRBJ2-3; clone_size: NA; cdr3_aa: CAINSGRGDTQYF; cdr3_nt: TGTGCCATCAATAGCGGCAGAGGGGATACGCAGTATTTT
v_call: TRBV7-8; d_call: TRBD1; j_call: TRBJ1-2; clone_size: NA; cdr3_aa: CASSRGQGANGYTF; cdr3_nt: TGTGCCAGCAGCCGGGGACAGGGGGCGAATGGCTACACCTTC
v_call: TRBV25-1; d_call: NA; j_call: TRBJ1-4; clone_size: NA; cdr3_aa: CASSDRRKLFF; cdr3_nt: TGTGCCAGCAGCGACAGAAGAAAACTGTTTTTT
v_call: TRBV29-1; d_call: TRBD1; j_call: TRBJ2-3; clone_size: NA; cdr3_aa: CSVAQGAGTDTQYF; cdr3_nt: TGCAGCGTCGCACAGGGGGCGGGCACAGATACGCAGTATTTT
v_call: TRBV5-1; d_call: NA; j_call: TRBJ2-7; clone_size: NA; cdr3_aa: CASSNGVRIYEQYF; cdr3_nt: TGCGCCAGCAGCAACGGGGTGAGGATCTACGAGCAGTACTTC